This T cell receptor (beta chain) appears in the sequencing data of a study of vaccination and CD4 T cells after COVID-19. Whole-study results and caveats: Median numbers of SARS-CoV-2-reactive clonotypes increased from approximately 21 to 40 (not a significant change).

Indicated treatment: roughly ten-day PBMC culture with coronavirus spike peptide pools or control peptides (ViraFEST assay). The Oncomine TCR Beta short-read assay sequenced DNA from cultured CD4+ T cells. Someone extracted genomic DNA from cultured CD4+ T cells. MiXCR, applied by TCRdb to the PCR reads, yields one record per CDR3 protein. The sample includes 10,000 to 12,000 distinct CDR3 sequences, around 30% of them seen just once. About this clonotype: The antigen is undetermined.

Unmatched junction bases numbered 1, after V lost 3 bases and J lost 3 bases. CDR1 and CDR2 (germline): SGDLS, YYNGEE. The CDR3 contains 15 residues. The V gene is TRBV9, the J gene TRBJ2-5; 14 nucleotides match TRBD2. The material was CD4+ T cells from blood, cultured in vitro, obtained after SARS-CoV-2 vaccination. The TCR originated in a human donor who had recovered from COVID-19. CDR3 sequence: CASSEGLAGEETQYF. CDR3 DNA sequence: TGTGCCAGCAGCGAGGGACTAGCGGGAGAAGAGACCCAGTACTTC. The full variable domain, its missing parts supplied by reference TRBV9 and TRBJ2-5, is DSGVTQTPKHLITATGQRVTLRCSPRSGDLSVYWYQQSLDQGLQFLIQYYNGEERAKGNILERFSAQQFPDLHSELNLSSLELGDSALYFCASSEGLAGEETQYFGPGTRLLVL.